This TCR beta chain was recovered during a study of blood T cell repertoires in COVID-19. Two consecutive negative NP/OP PCR tests, clearance, or resolved symptoms defined Cohort 3 recovery. Measured with immunoSEQ multiplex PCR; TCRdb has only the in-frame clones, and not every one. The data contain roughly 250,000 clones, 75% to 90% of them singletons. The CDR3 is made up of 18 amino acids. The trim removed 0 bases at V and 5 bases at J, leaving 15 bases unmatched. Germline V gene sequence: CDR1 LGHDT, CDR2 YNNKEL (reference sequence). The rearrangement joins TRBV3-1 (or the pseudogene TRBV3-2) to TRBJ1-2; TRBD1 matches at 7 bases. The receptor comes from a woman in her 30s who had recovered from COVID-19. Material: PBMCs or T cells enriched from blood (not recorded which). CDR3 coding DNA: TGTGCCAGCAGCCAAGAGGGGGACAGACTGAACAACAAGTATGGCTACACCTTC. The encoded protein is CASSQEGDRLNNKYGYTF.